Each of the 3 T cell receptor beta chains below was sequenced from the same sample in a study of blood T cell repertoires in COVID-19. Sequencing used immunoSEQ multiplex PCR; TCRdb keeps in-frame clones, though not all of them. The repertoire holds 55,000 to 80,000 clones, with approximately 80% as singletons. Sequencing used peripheral blood. These receptors were obtained from a woman aged 80 or over with active or convalescent COVID-19.

This clone was observed once. The V call is TRBV19, the J call TRBJ2-5, with 11 bases lining up with TRBD2. The CDR3 length is 14 residues. Looked up from germline, CDR1 is LNHDA and CDR2 is SQIVND (reference sequence). Trimming cost V 4 bases and J 5 bases; bases outside gene matches: 3. In DNA form, the CDR3 reads TGTGCCAGTAGTACACTAGCGGGGGTGGAGACCCAGTACTTC. Translation: CASSTLAGVETQYF.

The gene calls are TRBV27 and TRBJ1-2, with D possibly matching TRBD1 (6 bases). From germline, CDR1 is MNHEY and CDR2 SMNVEV (reference sequence). CDR3 length: 13 amino acids. Trimming left V 3 bases short and J 6 bases short, with 11 bases between. The chain's CDR3 is CASSFPGGHGYTF. For the CDR3, the DNA is TGTGCCAGCAGTTTCCCGGGGGGCCATGGCTACACCTTC.

This chain uses TRBV19 with TRBJ1-2; no clear D gene. Deletions cut 1 base from V and 1 base from J, with 7 bases between. In germline, CDR1 is LNHDA, CDR2 SQIVND (reference sequence). The CDR3 loop spans 14 amino acids. CDR3 coding DNA: TGTGCCAGTAGTATAGGCCGGAGTAACTATGGCTACACCTTC. This translates into CASSIGRSNYGYTF. Complete variable domain (other parts from reference TRBV19 and TRBJ1-2): DGGITQSPKYLFRKEGQNVTLSCEQNLNHDAMYWYRQDPGQGLRLIYYSQIVNDFQKGDIAEGYSVSREKKESFPLTVTSAQKNPTAFYLCASSIGRSNYGYTFGSGTRLTVV.